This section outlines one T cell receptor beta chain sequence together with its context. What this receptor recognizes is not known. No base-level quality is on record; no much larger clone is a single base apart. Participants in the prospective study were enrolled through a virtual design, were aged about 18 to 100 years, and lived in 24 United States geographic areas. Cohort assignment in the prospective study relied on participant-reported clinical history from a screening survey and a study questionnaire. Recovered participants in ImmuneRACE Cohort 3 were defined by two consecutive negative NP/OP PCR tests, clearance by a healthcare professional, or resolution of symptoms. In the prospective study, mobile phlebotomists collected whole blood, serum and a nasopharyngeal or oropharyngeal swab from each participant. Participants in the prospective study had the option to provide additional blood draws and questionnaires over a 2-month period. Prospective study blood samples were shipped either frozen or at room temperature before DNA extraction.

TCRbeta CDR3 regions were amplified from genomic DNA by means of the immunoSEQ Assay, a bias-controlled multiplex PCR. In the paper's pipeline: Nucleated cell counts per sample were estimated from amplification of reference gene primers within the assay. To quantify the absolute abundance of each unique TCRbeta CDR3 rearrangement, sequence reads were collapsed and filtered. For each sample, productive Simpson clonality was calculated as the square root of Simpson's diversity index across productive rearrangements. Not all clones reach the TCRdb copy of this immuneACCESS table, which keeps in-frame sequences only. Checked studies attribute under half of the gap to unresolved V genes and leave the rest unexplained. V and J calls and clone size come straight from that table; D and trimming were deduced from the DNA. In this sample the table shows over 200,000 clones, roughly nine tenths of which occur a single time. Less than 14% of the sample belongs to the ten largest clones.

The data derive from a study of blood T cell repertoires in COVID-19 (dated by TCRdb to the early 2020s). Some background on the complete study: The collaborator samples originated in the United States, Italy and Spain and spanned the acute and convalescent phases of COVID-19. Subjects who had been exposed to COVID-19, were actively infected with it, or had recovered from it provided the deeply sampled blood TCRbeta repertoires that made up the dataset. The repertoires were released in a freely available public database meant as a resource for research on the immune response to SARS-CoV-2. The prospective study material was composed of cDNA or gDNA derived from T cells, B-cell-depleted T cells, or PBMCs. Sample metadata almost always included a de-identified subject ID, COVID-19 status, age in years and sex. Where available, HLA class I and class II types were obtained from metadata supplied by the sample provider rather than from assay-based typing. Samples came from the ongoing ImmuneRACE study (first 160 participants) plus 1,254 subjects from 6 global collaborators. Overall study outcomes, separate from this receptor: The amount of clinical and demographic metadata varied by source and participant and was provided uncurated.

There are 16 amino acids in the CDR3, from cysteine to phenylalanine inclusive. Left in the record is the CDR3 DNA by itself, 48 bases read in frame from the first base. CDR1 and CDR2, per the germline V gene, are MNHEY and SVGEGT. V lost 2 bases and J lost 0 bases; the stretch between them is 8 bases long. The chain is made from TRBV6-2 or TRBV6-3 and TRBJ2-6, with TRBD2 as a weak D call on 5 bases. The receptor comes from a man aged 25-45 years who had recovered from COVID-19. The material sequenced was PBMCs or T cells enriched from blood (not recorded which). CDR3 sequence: CASSYRGASGANVLTF. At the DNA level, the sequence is TGTGCCAGCAGTTACCGGGGAGCCTCTGGGGCCAACGTCCTGACTTTC.